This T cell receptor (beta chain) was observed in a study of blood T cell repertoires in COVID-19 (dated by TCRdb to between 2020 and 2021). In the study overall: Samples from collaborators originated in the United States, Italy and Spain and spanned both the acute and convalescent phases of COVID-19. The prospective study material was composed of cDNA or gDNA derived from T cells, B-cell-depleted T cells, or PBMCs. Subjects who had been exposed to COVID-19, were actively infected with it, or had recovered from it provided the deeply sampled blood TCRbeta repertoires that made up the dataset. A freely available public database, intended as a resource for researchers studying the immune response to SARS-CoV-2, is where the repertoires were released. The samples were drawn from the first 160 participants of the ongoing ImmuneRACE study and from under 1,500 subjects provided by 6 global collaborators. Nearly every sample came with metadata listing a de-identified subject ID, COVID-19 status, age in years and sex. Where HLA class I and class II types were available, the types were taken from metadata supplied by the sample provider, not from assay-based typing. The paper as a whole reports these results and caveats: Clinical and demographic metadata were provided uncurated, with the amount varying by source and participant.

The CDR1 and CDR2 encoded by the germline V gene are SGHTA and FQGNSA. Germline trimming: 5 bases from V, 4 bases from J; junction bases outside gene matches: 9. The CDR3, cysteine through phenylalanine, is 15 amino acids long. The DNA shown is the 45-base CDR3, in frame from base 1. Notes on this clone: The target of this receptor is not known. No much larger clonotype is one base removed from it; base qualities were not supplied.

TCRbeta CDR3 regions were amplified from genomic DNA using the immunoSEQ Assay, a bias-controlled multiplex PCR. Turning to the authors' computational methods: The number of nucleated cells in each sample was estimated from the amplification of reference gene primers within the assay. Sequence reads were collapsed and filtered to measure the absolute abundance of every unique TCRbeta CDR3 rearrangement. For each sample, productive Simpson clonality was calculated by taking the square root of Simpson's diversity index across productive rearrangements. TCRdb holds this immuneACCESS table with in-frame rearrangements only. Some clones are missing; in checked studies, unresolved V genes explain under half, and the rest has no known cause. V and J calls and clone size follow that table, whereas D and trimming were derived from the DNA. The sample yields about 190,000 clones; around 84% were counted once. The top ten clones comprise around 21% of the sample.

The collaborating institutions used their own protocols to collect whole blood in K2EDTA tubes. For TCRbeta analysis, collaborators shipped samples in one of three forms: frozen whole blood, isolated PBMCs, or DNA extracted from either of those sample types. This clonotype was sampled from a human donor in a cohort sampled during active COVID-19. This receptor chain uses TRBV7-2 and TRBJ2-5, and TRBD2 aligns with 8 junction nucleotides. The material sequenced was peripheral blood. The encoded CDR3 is CASSPPGTSLETQYF. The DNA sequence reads TGTGCCAGCAGCCCACCCGGGACTAGTCTAGAGACCCAGTACTTC.